Below are 28 T cell receptor beta chains sequenced from a single sample in a study of cytomegalovirus exposure and HLA in healthy donors (dated by TCRdb to about 2017). To prepare the library, the immunoSEQ multiplex PCR assay was applied. For the multiplex PCR, a mixture combining 60 forward primers for TCR Vbeta segments and 13 reverse primers for TCR Jbeta segments was used. TCRdb obtained this table from immuneACCESS and retained in-frame rearrangements with V and J assigned. These tables miss some clones; where compared with another copy, unresolved V genes account for less than half of the shortfall, and the remainder is unexplained. In this sample the table shows roughly 110,000 clones, 70% to 85% of which occur a single time. The biggest ten clones account for approximately 3.7% of the sample. Sequenced input: PBMCs. The receptors were sampled from a man between 60 and 70 years old in good health and CMV-seronegative.

The J gene is TRBJ2-3, the V gene TRBV7-2; TRBD1 agrees at 8 bases. Germline V gene data show CDR1 as SGHTA and CDR2 as FQGNSA. The CDR3 is made up of 15 amino acids. V lost 6 bases, J lost 4 bases, and 9 bases stayed unmatched. The CDR3 nucleotides are TGTGCCAGCAGAACCCAGGGGGCAGGGGCAGATACGCAGTATTTT. This gives the protein CASRTQGAGADTQYF.

In DNA form, the CDR3 reads TGTGCCAGCTCACCTGGACAGTCCACAACTAATGAAAAACTGTTTTTT. Translation: CASSPGQSTTNEKLFF. The chain employs TRBV18 and TRBJ1-4, with D maybe TRBD1 (6 bases). The CDR3 length is 16 residues. Germline lookup yields CDR1 KGHSH and CDR2 LQKENI. V dropped 3 bases and J dropped 0 bases, with 11 bases sitting between them.

This sequence joins TRBV12-5 and TRBJ1-2, with 7 bases that match TRBD1. V lost 1 base, J lost 2 bases, and 1 base stayed unmatched. This CDR3 is built from 14 residues. The germline V gene encodes CDR1 LGHNT and CDR2 FRNRAP. CDR3 region: CASGLETGNYGYTF. The CDR3 DNA follows: TGTGCTAGTGGTTTGGAGACAGGGAACTATGGCTACACCTTC. The variable domain in full, completed from reference TRBV12-5 and TRBJ1-2, reads DARVTQTPRHKVTEMGQEVTMRCQPILGHNTVFWYRQTMMQGLELLAYFRNRAPLDDSGMPKDRFSAEMPDATLATLKIQPSEPRDSAVYFCASGLETGNYGYTFGSGTRLTVV.

This clone showed up just a few times. The rearrangement joins TRBV19 to TRBJ1-6; 9 bases agree with TRBD1. The V gene end was trimmed by 9 bases and the J gene end by 9 bases; junction bases not matched to a gene: 6. CDR3 length equals 13 residues. Germline CDR1 and CDR2: LNHDA and SQIVND (reference sequence). The CDR3 DNA reads TGTGCCAGCGGGGACAGGGTTGTTTCACCCCTCCACTTT. It is translated as CASGDRVVSPLHF.

The rearrangement uses TRBV5-1 and TRBJ2-5; 7 bases are a match to TRBD1. The CDR3 covers 14 residues. J was trimmed by 7 bases and V by 4 bases; bases with no gene match: 10. Germline lookup yields CDR1 SGHRS and CDR2 YFSETQ. The CDR3 sequence: CASSIDRVIGTQYF. The CDR3 region has the DNA TGCGCCAGCAGCATCGACAGGGTAATAGGGACCCAGTACTTC.

The chain employs TRBV6-5 and TRBJ2-3; 11 bases match TRBD1. After removal of 6 bases from V and 3 bases from J, the junction contained 5 bases not matched to a gene. This CDR3 comprises 15 residues. Germline V CDR1 and CDR2: MNHEY, SVGAGI. The CDR3 DNA reads as TGTGCCAGCAGAACGGACAGGGGGCTGACAGATACGCAGTATTTT. This encodes CASRTDRGLTDTQYF.

This chain links TRBV14 with TRBJ2-6; TRBD1 is a possible D gene (5 bases). In germline, CDR1 is SGHDN, CDR2 FVKESK. V shed 4 bases and J shed 2 bases, with 9 bases lying between them. The CDR3 is made up of 15 amino acids. The CDR3 sequence is CASSPGITGANVLTF. The CDR3 region has the DNA TGTGCCAGCAGCCCAGGGATTACTGGGGCCAACGTCCTGACTTTC.

V is TRBV5-1 and J is TRBJ2-5; the match to TRBD1 covers 7 bases. The CDR3 consists of 16 residues. Germline V gene lookup returns CDR1 SGHRS and CDR2 YFSETQ. V gave up 0 bases and J gave up 5 bases; unmatched junction bases: 10. The CDR3 nucleotides are TGCGCCAGCAGCTTGGATGCAGTAGGGGGCGCGGAGACCCAGTACTTC. As protein: CASSLDAVGGAETQYF.

This clone occurred once. Additional DNA sequences in this sample encode the identical CDR3. The chain is built from TRBV5-1 and TRBJ1-1, with unresolved D. V lost 2 bases and J lost 2, with 7 bases in between. The CDR3 is 13 residues long. Germline assignment: CDR1 SGHRS and CDR2 YFSETQ. CDR3 bases: TGCGCCAGCAGCTTAGGCGGAAACACTGAAGCTTTCTTT. It is translated as CASSLGGNTEAFF.

The rearrangement uses TRBV7-3 and TRBJ2-4; tentatively, D is TRBD1 (5 bases). V lost 2 bases to trimming and J lost 10 bases, with 12 bases between them. This CDR3 has 13 amino acids. CDR1 and CDR2 from the germline V gene are SGHTA and FQGTGA. Here the CDR3 DNA reads TGTGCCAGCAGCTTAGAACAGGTCGGAATTCAGTACTTC. This gives the protein CASSLEQVGIQYF.

This clone was detected once. The chain combines TRBV6-5 with TRBJ2-2; no clear D. CDR1 and CDR2 (germline): MNHEY, SVGAGI. This CDR3 has 12 amino acids. V shed 2 bases and J shed 4 bases, with 2 bases lying between them. CDR3 sequence: CASSYLTGELFF. CDR3 bases: TGTGCCAGCAGTTACCTCACCGGGGAGCTGTTTTTT.

The rearrangement links TRBV2 to TRBJ2-3, with 7 bases fitting TRBD2. The trim removed 5 bases at V and 0 bases at J, leaving 8 bases unmatched. The germline V gene has CDR1 SNHLY and CDR2 FYNNEI. This CDR3 is built from 16 residues. CDR3 loop: CASSPSGGSSTDTQYF. The CDR3 DNA reads as TGTGCCAGCAGTCCTAGCGGAGGTAGTAGCACAGATACGCAGTATTTT.

The CDR3, as DNA: TGTGCCAGTAGTCAGGGACAGGGCTATGGCTACACCTTC. This encodes CASSQGQGYGYTF. V usage is TRBV19 and J usage is TRBJ1-2; 9 bases are a match to TRBD1. This CDR3 is built from 13 residues. The V and J ends lost 5 bases and 4 bases, in that order; junction bases with no gene match: 2. The V gene's germline CDR1 is LNHDA and CDR2 SQIVND (reference sequence).

The rearrangement uses TRBV7-9 and TRBJ2-7; D possibly corresponds to TRBD2 (5 bases). CDR3 length equals 14 residues. Germline CDR1 reads SEHNR; CDR2 reads FQNEAQ (reference sequence). Trimming removed 6 bases from V and 3 bases from J, with 15 bases in between. This CDR3 reads CASSPYGVIYEQYF. In DNA form, the CDR3 reads TGTGCCAGCAGTCCCTACGGGGTTATCTACGAGCAGTACTTC.

The J gene is TRBJ1-2, the V gene TRBV7-3, with a weak D call TRBD1 (6 bases). The V gene's germline CDR1 is SGHTA and CDR2 FQGTGA. This CDR3 region has 16 residues. Trimming pared 5 bases from V and 4 bases from J, leaving 20 bases between. The CDR3 DNA sequence: TGTGCCAGCAGCCCACACCCGGGACAACTCCCCTATGGCTACACCTTC. Amino acids: CASSPHPGQLPYGYTF.

V usage is TRBV7-9 and J usage is TRBJ1-2, with D possibly TRBD1 on 6 matching bases. The CDR3 spans 13 residues. V gave up 8 bases and J gave up 2 bases, with 12 bases separating them. The germline CDR1 and CDR2 sequences are SEHNR and FQNEAQ (reference sequence). The CDR3 loop reads CASVDSLNYGYTF. CDR3 nucleotide sequence: TGTGCCAGCGTGGACAGCCTAAACTATGGCTACACCTTC.

J is TRBJ2-2 and V is TRBV19; TRBD1 is a possible D gene (5 bases). CDR3 length equals 16 residues. CDR1 is LNHDA and CDR2 is SQIVND in the germline V gene (reference sequence). Trimming stripped 7 bases from V and 0 bases from J, with 15 bases between. The CDR3 coding sequence is TGTGCCAGTACGACCAGGGTTCTAACGAACACCGGGGAGCTGTTTTTT. This encodes CASTTRVLTNTGELFF.

The table lists this clone with a count of one. The chain joins TRBV9 to TRBJ1-2, with 10 bases fitting TRBD1. V lost 4 bases, J lost 4 bases, and 10 bases stayed unmatched. The CDR3 loop spans 16 amino acids. Germline V lookup: CDR1 SGDLS, CDR2 YYNGEE. CDR3 DNA: TGTGCCAGCAGCACCGGGACAGGGGATAGAGGCTATGGCTACACCTTC. Translation gives CASSTGTGDRGYGYTF.

The chain employs TRBV2 and TRBJ2-5; 8 bases align to TRBD2. The germline V gene encodes CDR1 SNHLY and CDR2 FYNNEI. The CDR3 contains 14 residues. With 6 bases clipped from V and 3 bases from J, the junction kept 6 bases outside the gene matches. The CDR3 spells CASRAGAYEETQYF. CDR3 DNA sequence: TGTGCCAGCAGAGCGGGGGCCTATGAAGAGACCCAGTACTTC.

The V and J genes are TRBV6-1 and TRBJ2-2, with 7 bases that match TRBD2. Germline V lookup: CDR1 MNHNS, CDR2 SASEGT. Unmatched junction bases numbered 8, after V lost 10 bases and J lost 3 bases. CDR3 length equals 14 residues. Written as DNA, the CDR3 is TGTGCCACTGCGGGAGAGTCCCACACCGGGGAGCTGTTTTTT. Amino acids: CATAGESHTGELFF.

The V and J genes are TRBV18 and TRBJ1-5; the D is unclear. The CDR3 runs to 14 residues. Germline lookup yields CDR1 KGHSH and CDR2 LQKENI. With 6 bases removed from V and 5 bases from J, the gap between germline ends came to 14 bases. This CDR3 reads CASSHTPRYQPQHF. The CDR3 nucleotides read TGTGCCAGCTCTCACACCCCGAGGTATCAGCCCCAGCATTTT.

The V gene is TRBV6-1, the J gene TRBJ1-1; D perhaps matches TRBD1 (6 bases). Germline loops: CDR1 MNHNS, CDR2 SASEGT. The CDR3 loop spans 14 amino acids. The ends were cut back, 7 bases at V and 0 bases at J, with 12 bases in the middle. Here the CDR3 reads CASKRDIMNTEAFF. The CDR3 nucleotides read TGTGCCAGCAAACGGGACATTATGAACACTGAAGCTTTCTTT.

The chain employs TRBV19 and TRBJ1-2; 7 bases line up with TRBD1. V shed 9 bases and J 5 bases; nucleotides not matched to a gene: 12. CDR3 size: 14 residues. CDR1 and CDR2 from the germline V gene are LNHDA and SQIVND (reference sequence). CDR3 DNA sequence: TGTGCCAGCCGAAGGACAGGCTGGGCGTATGGCTACACCTTC. Encoded protein: CASRRTGWAYGYTF.

The chain uses TRBV7-9 and TRBJ1-1; perhaps TRBD1 as D (6 bases). V gave up 2 bases and J gave up 5 bases, with 9 bases separating them. This CDR3 is built from 13 residues. Per germline, CDR1 SEHNR and CDR2 FQNEAQ (reference sequence). CDR3 DNA sequence: TGTGCCAGCAGCTTACAGGGGTTAACTGAAGCTTTCTTT. This gives the protein CASSLQGLTEAFF.

The chain recombines TRBV5-1 with TRBJ1-2; D is possibly TRBD1 (5 bases). This CDR3 spans 12 amino acids. V lost 4 bases, J lost 4 bases, and 8 bases lay in between. Germline V gene lookup returns CDR1 SGHRS and CDR2 YFSETQ. The DNA of the CDR3 is TGCGCCAGCAGCCAGGACACCTATGGCTACACCTTC. This codes for CASSQDTYGYTF. Full variable domain (remainder filled in from reference TRBV5-1 and TRBJ1-2): KAGVTQTPRYLIKTRGQQVTLSCSPISGHRSVSWYQQTPGQGLQFLFEYFSETQRNKGNFPGRFSGRQFSNSRSEMNVSTLELGDSALYLCASSQDTYGYTFGSGTRLTVV.

This clone was found a few times. The chain is built from TRBV19 and TRBJ1-2; 7 bases match TRBD1. V shed 6 bases and J 7 bases; nucleotides not matched to a gene: 8. This CDR3 region has 13 residues. Germline CDR1 is LNHDA and CDR2 is SQIVND (reference sequence). This chain's CDR3 is CASSVQGVGGYTF. The CDR3 nucleotides read TGTGCCAGTAGCGTGCAGGGGGTCGGTGGCTACACCTTC.

The rearrangement joins TRBV19 to TRBJ2-5; D may be TRBD1 (5 bases). Germline lookup yields CDR1 LNHDA and CDR2 SQIVND (reference sequence). The CDR3 length is 14 residues. Between the trimmed V and J ends, which lost 9 bases and 1 base, there was a span of 15 bases. This CDR3 is CARTYPGIQETQYF. CDR3 nucleotide sequence: TGTGCCAGAACTTACCCAGGGATCCAAGAGACCCAGTACTTC.

A single count supports this clone. V gene TRBV11-2 combines with J gene TRBJ1-6; 8 bases match TRBD1. J gave up 6 bases and V 1 base, and 2 bases lay outside the gene matches. Germline V gene data show CDR1 as SGHAT and CDR2 as FQNNGV. CDR3 length: 15 residues. The CDR3 region has the DNA TGTGCCAGCAGCTTAGGGACAGGGCCTAATTCACCCCTCCACTTT. Amino acid sequence: CASSLGTGPNSPLHF.